These T cell receptor beta chains were read from a single sample in a study of blood T cells in healthy people across ages. TCRdb recomputed calls from the 5' RACE reads with MiXCR, one row per CDR3 protein. Among 700,000 to 950,000 distinct CDR3 sequences listed, roughly 64% were seen once. The specimen sequenced was blood. The receptor set was obtained from a man aged 25 to 45 in good health. CDR3s include the opening cysteine and the closing phenylalanine or tryptophan. A D gene is named only where the DNA matches it firmly. Clone sizes are given selectively: once, few, many, or a class where the clone is expanded.

DNA: TGTGCCGGCAGCGGGGTGGGAAGGCGATACAATGAGCAGTTCTTC
CDR3: CAGSGVGRRYNEQFF
V: TRBV9
size: NA
J: TRBJ2-1
D: TRBD2

DNA: TGCAGTGCGCCTGGCCGGCTAGCGGGGGGTTATGAGACCCAGTACTTC
CDR3: CSAPGRLAGGYETQYF
V: TRBV20-1
size: NA
J: TRBJ2-5
D: TRBD2

DNA: TGTGCCAGCTCACCCAGATCTGAGGACATTCAGTACTTC
CDR3: CASSPRSEDIQYF
V: TRBV18
size: NA
J: TRBJ2-4
D: NA

DNA: TGTGCCAGCAGCCAAGGGGCAGGTCCAAATCAGCCCCAGCATTTT
CDR3: CASSQGAGPNQPQHF
V: TRBV4-2
size: NA
J: TRBJ1-5
D: NA

DNA: TGTGCCAGCAGTTTTACTAGCGGGAGTATCCATGAGCAGTTCTTC
CDR3: CASSFTSGSIHEQFF
V: TRBV27
size: few
J: TRBJ2-1
D: TRBD2

DNA: TGCAGTGCTAGATCCAGCGGGGGCCTAGAGACCCAGTACTTC
CDR3: CSARSSGGLETQYF
V: TRBV20-1
size: few
J: TRBJ2-5
D: TRBD2

DNA: TGTGCCAGCAGCCAAGAGACCTGGGGTGGCTACACCTTC
CDR3: CASSQETWGGYTF
V: TRBV3-1
size: NA
J: TRBJ1-2
D: NA

DNA: TGCGCTAGCAGCCAAGATGCTCAGACCCAGTACTTC
CDR3: CASSQDAQTQYF
V: TRBV4-3
size: NA
J: TRBJ2-5
D: NA

DNA: TGCGCCAGCAGCCCCGAGCAGGGAAACATTCAGTACTTC
CDR3: CASSPEQGNIQYF
V: TRBV4-3
size: few
J: TRBJ2-4
D: NA

DNA: TGTGCCAGCAGCTTAGCACAGGGCTCTGGGGCCAACGTCCTGACTTTC
CDR3: CASSLAQGSGANVLTF
V: TRBV7-9
size: many
J: TRBJ2-6
D: NA

DNA: TGCGCCAGCAGCCAAGAAGGACTCGCCTCCTACAATGAGCAGTTCTTC
CDR3: CASSQEGLASYNEQFF
V: TRBV4-3
size: NA
J: TRBJ2-1
D: NA

DNA: TGTGCCCGCAGCGCGGAGGTGACAGGTGAAGCTTTCTTT
CDR3: CARSAEVTGEAFF
V: TRBV9
size: NA
J: TRBJ1-1
D: NA

DNA: TGTGCCAGCAGTTACGGGCCCCGGATCGATGGCTACACCTTC
CDR3: CASSYGPRIDGYTF
V: TRBV6-6
size: NA
J: TRBJ1-2
D: NA

DNA: TGCAGCGTTGAAACGGGGGTAGATACGCAGTATTTT
CDR3: CSVETGVDTQYF
V: TRBV29-1
size: NA
J: TRBJ2-3
D: NA

DNA: TGCGCCAGCAGCCAAGACGGGCTAGCGGGAGCTGAGCAGTTCTTC
CDR3: CASSQDGLAGAEQFF
V: TRBV4-3
size: NA
J: TRBJ2-1
D: TRBD2

DNA: TGTGCCAGCAGCGTAGCACCGACAGGGGACAATGAGCAGTTCTTC
CDR3: CASSVAPTGDNEQFF
V: TRBV9
size: NA
J: TRBJ2-1
D: TRBD1

DNA: TGTGCCAGCAGTTTTGCAGCGGGGGGAAAGACCCAGTACTTC
CDR3: CASSFAAGGKTQYF
V: TRBV12-3/TRBV12-4
size: NA
J: TRBJ2-5
D: TRBD2

DNA: TGTGCCAGCCGCCCTCTCGGGGCCCCCACAGATACGCAGTATTTT
CDR3: CASRPLGAPTDTQYF
V: TRBV12-3/TRBV12-4
size: few
J: TRBJ2-3
D: NA

DNA: TGCGCCAGCAGCTTGGATGGGGGGGCGGGTGAGCAGTTCTTC
CDR3: CASSLDGGAGEQFF
V: TRBV5-1
size: NA
J: TRBJ2-1
D: NA

DNA: TGTGCCAGCAGCCGCGGGACAGGGGGGAGTCATGAGCAGTTCTTC
CDR3: CASSRGTGGSHEQFF
V: TRBV6-6
size: few
J: TRBJ2-1
D: TRBD1

DNA: TGTGCCAGCAGCCCAGTGGACGAAAGGGCGGACGAGCAGTACTTC
CDR3: CASSPVDERADEQYF
V: TRBV7-9
size: many
J: TRBJ2-7
D: NA

DNA: TGTGCCAGCAGTGGGGGACTAGCGGGAGCTTTCAATGAGCAGTTCTTC
CDR3: CASSGGLAGAFNEQFF
V: TRBV25-1
size: NA
J: TRBJ2-1
D: TRBD2

DNA: TGCGCCAGCAGCTTGGAGACAGGGAACACTGAAGCTTTCTTT
CDR3: CASSLETGNTEAFF
V: TRBV5-1
size: NA
J: TRBJ1-1
D: NA

DNA: TGTGCCAGCAGTTCACCCCAGGGAGACTATGGCTACACCTTC
CDR3: CASSSPQGDYGYTF
V: TRBV28
size: few
J: TRBJ1-2
D: NA

DNA: TGCAGCGTCGCGCGGGAGAAGGAGACCCAGTACTTC
CDR3: CSVAREKETQYF
V: TRBV29-1
size: NA
J: TRBJ2-5
D: TRBD2

DNA: TGTGCCAGCAGCGTGGGGGGGAAGTCCAATGAGCAGTTCTTC
CDR3: CASSVGGKSNEQFF
V: TRBV7-3
size: many
J: TRBJ2-1
D: TRBD2

DNA: TGTGCCAGCAGCCAGGAAATAGGGACGGTATCGCGGGAGTACGAGCAGTACTTC
CDR3: CASSQEIGTVSREYEQYF
V: TRBV3-1
size: NA
J: TRBJ2-7
D: TRBD2

DNA: TGTGCCAGCAGCGCCTTAGGCCAATCCTACAGTGAGCAGTTCTTC
CDR3: CASSALGQSYSEQFF
V: TRBV7-3
size: once
J: TRBJ2-1
D: NA

DNA: TGCAGCGTTGATTTAGGGGAGGGCTACGAGCAGTACTTC
CDR3: CSVDLGEGYEQYF
V: TRBV29-1
size: NA
J: TRBJ2-7
D: TRBD2

DNA: TGTGCCATCAGTGAAAGAGGGGGGGCCTACGAGCAGTACTTC
CDR3: CAISERGGAYEQYF
V: TRBV10-3
size: few
J: TRBJ2-7
D: NA

DNA: TGCAGTGCTGCAACCGGGACTAGCTACAATGAGCAGTTCTTC
CDR3: CSAATGTSYNEQFF
V: TRBV20-1
size: NA
J: TRBJ2-1
D: TRBD2

DNA: TGTGCCAGCAGTCGAACGGGACTAGGGGACACCGGGGAGCTGTTTTTT
CDR3: CASSRTGLGDTGELFF
V: TRBV7-6
size: few
J: TRBJ2-2
D: TRBD2

DNA: TGTGCCAGCAGCCTCAGGACAGCTTCCGGGAATGAAAAACTGTTTTTT
CDR3: CASSLRTASGNEKLFF
V: TRBV7-9
size: few
J: TRBJ1-4
D: NA

DNA: TGTGCCAGCAGTTCCAGTGAGTGGAGAGAGACCCAGTACTTC
CDR3: CASSSSEWRETQYF
V: TRBV6-6
size: NA
J: TRBJ2-5
D: NA

DNA: TGTGCCAGTACTTGGGGAGGGATAGGGAATGAGCAGTTCTTC
CDR3: CASTWGGIGNEQFF
V: TRBV19
size: NA
J: TRBJ2-1
D: TRBD2

DNA: TGTGCCAGCAGACTAGCGGGGTCCCCTCGCGAGCAGTACTTC
CDR3: CASRLAGSPREQYF
V: TRBV27
size: few
J: TRBJ2-7
D: TRBD2

DNA: TGTGCCAGCAGTCTCCCTTGGGGCGAAATGGGTCAAGAGACCCAGTACTTC
CDR3: CASSLPWGEMGQETQYF
V: TRBV12-3/TRBV12-4
size: NA
J: TRBJ2-5
D: NA

DNA: TGCAGTGCTACCTTTAACTACGAGCAGTACTTC
CDR3: CSATFNYEQYF
V: TRBV20-1
size: NA
J: TRBJ2-7
D: NA

DNA: TGTGCCAGCAGGGATGGATGGAGCTTAAGGGTACCCCAGTACTTC
CDR3: CASRDGWSLRVPQYF
V: TRBV6-1
size: few
J: TRBJ2-5
D: NA

DNA: TGCAGTGCCACTAGCGGGCCCTACAATGAGCAGTTCTTC
CDR3: CSATSGPYNEQFF
V: TRBV20-1
size: NA
J: TRBJ2-1
D: TRBD2

DNA: TGTGCCATCAGTGGACCTACAGGGGGCGCGGTTTCTGGGGCCAACGTCCTGACTTTC
CDR3: CAISGPTGGAVSGANVLTF
V: TRBV10-3
size: few
J: TRBJ2-6
D: TRBD1

DNA: TGTGCCATATTGGTGGGGACTAGCGGGGCACAAACACAAGAGACCCAGTACTTC
CDR3: CAILVGTSGAQTQETQYF
V: TRBV10-3
size: NA
J: TRBJ2-5
D: TRBD2

DNA: TGTGCCAGCAGTTTTATTGGGGGGTCGTCTGATACGCAGTATTTT
CDR3: CASSFIGGSSDTQYF
V: TRBV27
size: few
J: TRBJ2-3
D: NA

DNA: TGTGCCAGCAGCCAACCCGGGACAGGAGCTAACTATGGCTACACCTTC
CDR3: CASSQPGTGANYGYTF
V: TRBV4-2
size: few
J: TRBJ1-2
D: TRBD1

DNA: TGTGCCAGCAGGTCTCTAGCGGCACCCACAGATACGCAGTATTTT
CDR3: CASRSLAAPTDTQYF
V: TRBV12-3/TRBV12-4
size: few
J: TRBJ2-3
D: TRBD2

DNA: TGTGCCAGCAGCTTAATCGGGGGCCTCTCCTACGAGCAGTACTTC
CDR3: CASSLIGGLSYEQYF
V: TRBV7-2
size: many
J: TRBJ2-7
D: NA

DNA: TGTGCCAGCAGCCGCACCGGAAAGAGCGATGAGCAGTTCTTC
CDR3: CASSRTGKSDEQFF
V: TRBV7-2
size: NA
J: TRBJ2-1
D: NA

DNA: TGCAGCGTTGCTGCCACGTACCAAGAGACCCAGTACTTC
CDR3: CSVAATYQETQYF
V: TRBV29-1
size: few
J: TRBJ2-5
D: NA

DNA: TGCGCCAGCAATCCAGGATCCTTGGGAGCGGGAGTGGGAGAGCAGTACTTC
CDR3: CASNPGSLGAGVGEQYF
V: TRBV5-1
size: once
J: TRBJ2-5
D: TRBD2

DNA: TGTGCCAGCAGCAACAGGGCCGGGGCCAACGTCCTGACTTTC
CDR3: CASSNRAGANVLTF
V: TRBV6-5
size: NA
J: TRBJ2-6
D: NA

DNA: TGTGCCAGCAGCTTAGCAGGGTTTGATCAGCCCCAGCATTTT
CDR3: CASSLAGFDQPQHF
V: TRBV7-2
size: few
J: TRBJ1-5
D: NA

DNA: TGCAGTGCTAGAGATCGGACAGGGGAGGCCTACGAGCAGTACTTC
CDR3: CSARDRTGEAYEQYF
V: TRBV20-1
size: few
J: TRBJ2-7
D: TRBD1

DNA: TGTGCCAGCAGTTTTATAGGGCCCACGGGCACAGATACGCAGTATTTT
CDR3: CASSFIGPTGTDTQYF
V: TRBV27
size: NA
J: TRBJ2-3
D: NA

DNA: TGTGCCAGCAGCAGGACTAGCGGGATACGCACAGATACGCAGTATTTT
CDR3: CASSRTSGIRTDTQYF
V: TRBV11-2
size: NA
J: TRBJ2-3
D: TRBD2

DNA: TGTGCCAGCAGGCAGGGACAGAAGCGCCAAGAGACCCAGTACTTC
CDR3: CASRQGQKRQETQYF
V: TRBV6-6
size: NA
J: TRBJ2-5
D: TRBD1

DNA: TGTGCCAGCAACCTAGCGGGAGGATTCTACGAGCAGTACTTC
CDR3: CASNLAGGFYEQYF
V: TRBV28
size: few
J: TRBJ2-7
D: TRBD2

DNA: TGTGCCATACGGGACCCCTACTACAATGAGCAGTTCTTC
CDR3: CAIRDPYYNEQFF
V: TRBV11-2
size: NA
J: TRBJ2-1
D: NA

DNA: TGCAGTGCCAAGAAAGTGTCTAGCGGGTCCTACGAGCAGTACTTC
CDR3: CSAKKVSSGSYEQYF
V: TRBV20-1
size: NA
J: TRBJ2-7
D: TRBD2